The clone carrying this T cell receptor (beta chain) showed up just once. The data are from a study of T cell changes during pregnancy in multiple sclerosis. Germline V gives CDR1 LNHDA, CDR2 SQIVND (reference sequence). V was trimmed by 6 bases and J by 5 bases, leaving 15 bases between them. There are 14 residues in the CDR3. Generated by immunoSEQ multiplex PCR, the TCRdb table keeps only in-frame clones and is missing some. The sample shows some 60,000 clones, 85% to 95% of them seen only once. The V call is TRBV19, the J call TRBJ2-3, with D unresolved. Material: CD4+ T cells from peripheral blood mononuclear cells, obtained before pregnancy. The receptor was derived from a female donor with multiple sclerosis, enrolled in a pregnancy study. The CDR3 region is CASRDPGFGDTQYF. For the CDR3, the DNA is TGTGCCAGTAGGGATCCAGGATTTGGAGATACGCAGTATTTT.